The 31 T cell receptor beta chains below were found in one sample sequenced in a study of STAT3 mutations in large granular lymphocyte leukemia. Study outcomes and limitations: In T-cell large granular lymphocyte leukemia, about half of patients showed multiple immunodominant subclonotypes.

No antigen has been assigned to these receptors. Sequencing was performed with immunoSEQ multiplex PCR; in TCRdb, only in-frame clones are kept and a portion is missing. The sample has 1,500 to 2,000 clones; about three fifths are singletons. The sequencing input was peripheral blood mononuclear cells. The receptors here all came from a man aged 60-69 years with T-cell large granular lymphocyte leukemia. Some clones in this sample may be carry-over from other donors' samples.

This clone was seen only a few times. This chain connects TRBV7-9 to TRBJ1-2, with D possibly matching TRBD1 (5 bases). The CDR3 loop spans 12 amino acids. Germline loops: CDR1 SEHNR, CDR2 FQNEAQ (reference sequence). V lost 3 bases to trimming and J lost 8 bases, with 10 bases between them. Written as DNA, the CDR3 is TGTGCCAGCAGCTTTGACAGAAACGGCTACACCTTC. Its protein is CASSFDRNGYTF.

The genes are TRBV5-1 and TRBJ1-5; 8 bases align to TRBD1. The germline CDR1 and CDR2 sequences are SGHRS and YFSETQ. V was pared by 1 base and J by 2 bases, with 2 bases of the junction left unmatched. CDR3 length: 15 amino acids. CDR3: CASSLMGQGNQPQHF. DNA for the CDR3: TGCGCCAGCAGCTTGATGGGACAGGGCAATCAGCCCCAGCATTTT.

V and J are TRBV29-1 and TRBJ1-2; 7 nucleotides agree with TRBD1. J was trimmed by 0 bases and V by 5 bases; bases with no gene match: 3. The germline CDR1 and CDR2 sequences are SQVTM and ANQGSEA. This CDR3 has 13 amino acids. The CDR3 sequence: CSVTTGANYGYTF. DNA of the CDR3: TGCAGCGTTACCACAGGGGCTAACTATGGCTACACCTTC.

The CDR3 loop reads CASSEVNWARNTEAFF. The CDR3 bases are TGTGCCAGCAGCGAGGTAAACTGGGCGAGGAACACTGAAGCTTTCTTT. The chain couples TRBV7-9 to TRBJ1-1; D gene unclear. The CDR3 is 16 amino acids. Germline assignment: CDR1 SEHNR and CDR2 FQNEAQ (reference sequence). The V gene lost 5 bases and the J gene lost 1 base, with 17 bases spanning the gap.

This clone showed up just a few times. The chain links TRBV5-1 to TRBJ2-7; 7 nucleotides line up with TRBD2. Trimming at V came to 9 bases and at J to 5 bases, leaving 8 bases not matched to a gene. From germline, CDR1 is SGHRS and CDR2 YFSETQ. The CDR3 has 12 amino acids. In DNA, the CDR3 is TGCGCCACGTCCGGGAGCGGGAACGAGCAGTACTTC. Amino acid sequence: CATSGSGNEQYF.

This sequence joins TRBV7-2 and TRBJ2-7; TRBD2 agrees at 13 bases. Germline V gene lookup returns CDR1 SGHTA and CDR2 FQGNSA. After removal of 4 bases from V and 3 bases from J, the junction contained 3 bases not matched to a gene. This CDR3 has 15 amino acids. CDR3 in amino acids: CASSSRTSGSYEQYF. DNA for the CDR3: TGTGCCAGCAGCTCCCGGACTAGCGGGAGCTACGAGCAGTACTTC. Together with reference TRBV7-2 and TRBJ2-7, the CDR3 gives the full variable domain: GAGVSQSPSNKVTEKGKDVELRCDPISGHTALYWYRQSLGQGLEFLIYFQGNSAPDKSGLPSDRFSAERTGGSVSTLTIQRTQQEDSAVYLCASSSRTSGSYEQYFGPGTRLTVT.

The chain employs TRBV6-1 and TRBJ1-5; weak D call: TRBD1 (6 bases). The CDR3 extends over 13 amino acids. The V end lost 4 bases, the J end lost 6 bases, and 10 bases lay between the germline ends. Germline lookup yields CDR1 MNHNS and CDR2 SASEGT. The DNA of the CDR3 is TGTGCCAGCAGTGGACAGGAAGGTCAGCCCCAGCATTTT. Translated: CASSGQEGQPQHF.

The CDR3 bases are TGTGCCTCCCCGGACCGATCCAACTATGGCTACACCTTC. This encodes CASPDRSNYGYTF. The V gene is TRBV30, the J gene TRBJ1-2; no firm D call. There are 13 residues in the CDR3. Germline CDR1 GTSNPN, CDR2 SVGIG (reference sequence). The ends were cut back, 7 bases at V and 2 bases at J, with 14 bases in the middle.

This chain joins TRBV5-1 and TRBJ2-3; possibly TRBD1 for D (5 bases). The CDR3 runs to 15 residues. Trimming left V 2 bases short and J 0 bases short, with 10 bases between. The V gene's germline CDR1 is SGHRS and CDR2 YFSETQ. In DNA, the CDR3 is TGCGCCAGCAGCTTCCGACAGTCTAGCACAGATACGCAGTATTTT. Protein: CASSFRQSSTDTQYF.

This clone is labeled as large (0.1 to 1%). The chain carries TRBV9 and TRBJ2-5; 9 bases are shared with TRBD2. This CDR3 comprises 17 residues. The V gene's germline CDR1 is SGDLS and CDR2 YYNGEE. With V trimmed by 3 bases and J by 1 base, 10 bases remained unmatched. CDR3 sequence reads: CASSERRGGPLQETQYF. In DNA, the CDR3 is TGTGCCAGCAGCGAGAGGCGGGGGGGGCCTCTCCAAGAGACCCAGTACTTC.

V usage is TRBV9 and J usage is TRBJ1-2; D perhaps matches TRBD1 (5 bases). The ends were cut back, 0 bases at V and 2 bases at J, with 11 bases in the middle. This CDR3 comprises 15 residues. From germline, CDR1 is SGDLS and CDR2 YYNGEE. The CDR3 spells CASSVGSRVNYGYTF. In DNA form, the CDR3 reads TGTGCCAGCAGCGTAGGGAGCAGGGTAAACTATGGCTACACCTTC. Drawing the rest from reference TRBV9 and TRBJ1-2, the complete variable domain is DSGVTQTPKHLITATGQRVTLRCSPRSGDLSVYWYQQSLDQGLQFLIQYYNGEERAKGNILERFSAQQFPDLHSELNLSSLELGDSALYFCASSVGSRVNYGYTFGSGTRLTVV.

This clone is hyperexpanded within its sample. V and J are TRBV7-9 and TRBJ1-5; D may be TRBD1 (5 bases). Germline CDR1 and CDR2: SEHNR and FQNEAQ (reference sequence). The V end was cut by 4 bases, the J end by 6 bases, with 19 bases between. The CDR3 is 16 amino acids. The CDR3 region is CASSSTRQGDGQPQHF. The CDR3 DNA is TGTGCCAGCAGCTCAACCCGGCAGGGAGACGGTCAGCCCCAGCATTTT.

This chain uses TRBV7-2 with TRBJ2-7, with unresolved D. The CDR3 has 11 amino acids. Germline CDR1 SGHTA, CDR2 FQGNSA. V lost 4 bases and J lost 3, with 4 bases in between. The CDR3 nucleotides read TGTGCCAGCAGCTCATACTACGAGCAGTACTTC. This translates into CASSSYYEQYF.

The sample holds a few counts of this clone. The chain employs TRBV5-4 and TRBJ2-7; 12 bases agree with TRBD2. The germline V gene encodes CDR1 SGHNT and CDR2 YYREEE (reference sequence). With V trimmed by 0 bases and J by 7 bases, 5 bases remained unmatched. The CDR3 contains 15 residues. DNA of the CDR3: TGTGCCAGCAGCTTGGGACTAGCGGGAGCTAAAGAGCAGTACTTC. The encoded protein is CASSLGLAGAKEQYF.

V and J are TRBV5-1 and TRBJ1-1, with D possibly TRBD1 on 5 matching bases. In germline, CDR1 is SGHRS, CDR2 YFSETQ. Trimming removed 0 bases from V and 13 bases from J, with 16 bases in between. This CDR3 is 13 amino acids long. The CDR3 DNA follows: TGCGCCAGCAGCTTGGCCGGGCAAGGGGTGAATTTCTTT. Translated, it gives CASSLAGQGVNFF.

This chain connects TRBV20-1 to TRBJ1-2; the D is unclear. Germline values: CDR1 DFQATT, CDR2 SNEGSKA (reference sequence). V lost 4 bases and J lost 4, with 7 bases in between. The CDR3 is made up of 11 amino acids. The chain's CDR3 is CSANILYGYTF. The CDR3 nucleotides are TGCAGTGCTAACATCCTCTATGGCTACACCTTC.

The rearrangement links TRBV18 to TRBJ1-2; the D is unclear. CDR1 is KGHSH and CDR2 is LQKENI in the germline V gene. Trimming cost V 3 bases and J 1 base, with 12 bases left between them. The CDR3 contains 15 residues. CDR3 nucleotide sequence: TGTGCCAGCTCACCTGGAGCAGGTGTTAACTATGGCTACACCTTC. Encoded protein: CASSPGAGVNYGYTF.

V gene TRBV5-1 combines with J gene TRBJ2-3, with D possibly matching TRBD2 (5 bases). Trimming shortened V by 6 bases and J by 1 base, and 15 bases separated the two germline ends. This CDR3 is 15 amino acids long. Germline CDR1 reads SGHRS; CDR2 reads YFSETQ. The CDR3 loop reads CASKSVALRTDTQYF. The CDR3 DNA reads as TGCGCCAGCAAGTCGGTAGCGCTCCGCACAGATACGCAGTATTTT.

The gene calls are TRBV2 and TRBJ2-7, with D maybe TRBD2 (5 bases). The germline CDR1 and CDR2 sequences are SNHLY and FYNNEI. V gave up 4 bases and J gave up 6 bases, with 16 bases separating them. The CDR3 is 14 residues long. The CDR3: CASSGGPEPSEQYF. The DNA of the CDR3 is TGTGCCAGCAGTGGAGGGCCGGAACCCTCCGAGCAGTACTTC.

The CDR3 DNA reads as TGTGCCAGCAGCTACACACTCCCCCCTTCTGACACGCAGTATTTT. This sequence encodes CASSYTLPPSDTQYF. V and J are TRBV7-9 and TRBJ2-3; the D is unclear. CDR3 length: 15 amino acids. Between the trimmed V and J ends, which lost 4 bases and 9 bases, there was a span of 20 bases. Looked up from germline, CDR1 is SEHNR and CDR2 is FQNEAQ (reference sequence).

The rearrangement uses TRBV5-1 and TRBJ2-7, with D perhaps given as TRBD1 or TRBD2 (7 bases each). V dropped 4 bases and J dropped 4 bases, with 15 bases sitting between them. Germline V CDR1 and CDR2: SGHRS, YFSETQ. The CDR3 is made up of 14 amino acids. CDR3 in amino acids: CASSLRQGGYEQYF. The CDR3 DNA is TGCGCCAGCAGCCTTCGACAGGGAGGGTACGAGCAGTACTTC.

This sequence joins TRBV7-2 and TRBJ2-5; TRBD1 aligns across 9 bases. Trimming removed 5 bases from V and 5 bases from J; junction bases left unmatched: 9. The length of the CDR3 is 15 residues. The germline V gene has CDR1 SGHTA and CDR2 FQGNSA. The CDR3 is CASSLRTGVRETQYF. The CDR3 DNA reads TGTGCCAGCAGCCTCAGGACAGGGGTTAGGGAGACCCAGTACTTC.

The sample holds a few counts of this clone. The chain couples TRBV11-2 to TRBJ2-3, with 9 positions matching TRBD1. The CDR3 loop spans 15 amino acids. Losses at the gene ends were 4 bases for V and 6 bases for J; bases not matched to a gene: 8. The germline V gene has CDR1 SGHAT and CDR2 FQNNGV. The chain's CDR3 is CASSSYRDREDTQYF. The CDR3 DNA is TGTGCCAGCAGCTCCTACCGGGACAGGGAGGATACGCAGTATTTT.

The chain links TRBV5-1 to TRBJ1-1; D ambiguous. Germline loops: CDR1 SGHRS, CDR2 YFSETQ. The V gene lost 0 bases and the J gene lost 5 bases, with 11 bases spanning the gap. This CDR3 has 14 residues. CDR3 sequence: CASSLEAPRTEAFF. The CDR3 DNA reads as TGCGCCAGCAGCTTGGAGGCGCCGAGAACTGAAGCTTTCTTT.

The chain couples TRBV19 to TRBJ2-5, with 8 bases aligning to TRBD1. V shed 10 bases and J 1 base; nucleotides not matched to a gene: 5. The germline gives CDR1 LNHDA, CDR2 SQIVND (reference sequence). The CDR3 sequence is 13 residues long. The CDR3 sequence: CATGQGRQETQYF. The CDR3 nucleotides are TGTGCCACCGGACAGGGACGCCAAGAGACCCAGTACTTC.

The rearrangement joins TRBV13 to TRBJ2-1; TRBD2 aligns across 7 bases. This CDR3 is 16 amino acids long. CDR1 is PRHDT, CDR2 FYEKMQ, per germline (reference sequence). Losses at the gene ends were 4 bases for V and 4 bases for J; bases not matched to a gene: 10. The CDR3 nucleotides read TGTGCCAGCAGCTACCTAACTAGCGCCTTGTACAATGAGCAGTTCTTC. Translation gives CASSYLTSALYNEQFF.

The DNA for the CDR3 is TGCAGCGTTGTTTGGACATTCCAAGAGACCCAGTACTTC. It codes for CSVVWTFQETQYF. The rearrangement links TRBV29-1 to TRBJ2-5; tentative D call: TRBD1 (5 bases). The V gene's germline CDR1 is SQVTM and CDR2 ANQGSEA. The CDR3 spans 13 residues. Trimming left V 4 bases short and J 1 base short, with 10 bases between. The variable domain in full, completed from reference TRBV29-1 and TRBJ2-5, reads SAVISQKPSRDICQRGTSLTIQCQVDSQVTMMFWYRQQPGQSLTLIATANQGSEATYESGFVIDKFPISRPNLTFSTLTVSNMSPEDSSIYLCSVVWTFQETQYFGPGTRLLVL.

The table lists this clone with a few counts. The chain combines TRBV5-4 with TRBJ2-3; 7 nucleotides line up with TRBD1. Trimming removed 4 bases from V and 4 bases from J; junction bases left unmatched: 6. This CDR3 region has 14 residues. The germline CDR1 and CDR2 sequences are SGHNT and YYREEE (reference sequence). CDR3 residues: CASSPTGLADTQYF. The CDR3, as DNA: TGTGCCAGCAGCCCGACAGGGTTAGCAGATACGCAGTATTTT.

The V gene is TRBV5-1, the J gene TRBJ1-2; D remains unclear. Trimming cost V 0 bases and J 6 bases, with 12 bases left between them. The CDR3 spans 14 residues. The V gene's germline CDR1 is SGHRS and CDR2 YFSETQ. The CDR3 reads CASSLEIAGHGYTF. CDR3 in DNA: TGCGCCAGCAGCTTGGAGATCGCAGGACATGGCTACACCTTC.

The CDR3 coding sequence is TGCGCCAGCAGCTTGGGGACCCGCTACGAGCAGTACTTC. This translates into CASSLGTRYEQYF. The chain joins TRBV5-1 to TRBJ2-7; D is unclear. This CDR3 is 13 amino acids long. Trimming pared 0 bases from V and 3 bases from J, leaving 7 bases between. CDR1 SGHRS and CDR2 YFSETQ come from the germline V gene.

This clone has a single count. The chain combines TRBV5-1 with TRBJ1-5, with TRBD1 as a possible D gene (6 bases). The CDR3 is made up of 15 amino acids. V was clipped by 4 bases and J by 6 bases, with 17 bases between them. The germline V gene has CDR1 SGHRS and CDR2 YFSETQ. The CDR3 DNA reads as TGCGCCAGCAGCGTACAGGGTTTGGAAAGTCAGCCCCAGCATTTT. Its protein product is CASSVQGLESQPQHF.